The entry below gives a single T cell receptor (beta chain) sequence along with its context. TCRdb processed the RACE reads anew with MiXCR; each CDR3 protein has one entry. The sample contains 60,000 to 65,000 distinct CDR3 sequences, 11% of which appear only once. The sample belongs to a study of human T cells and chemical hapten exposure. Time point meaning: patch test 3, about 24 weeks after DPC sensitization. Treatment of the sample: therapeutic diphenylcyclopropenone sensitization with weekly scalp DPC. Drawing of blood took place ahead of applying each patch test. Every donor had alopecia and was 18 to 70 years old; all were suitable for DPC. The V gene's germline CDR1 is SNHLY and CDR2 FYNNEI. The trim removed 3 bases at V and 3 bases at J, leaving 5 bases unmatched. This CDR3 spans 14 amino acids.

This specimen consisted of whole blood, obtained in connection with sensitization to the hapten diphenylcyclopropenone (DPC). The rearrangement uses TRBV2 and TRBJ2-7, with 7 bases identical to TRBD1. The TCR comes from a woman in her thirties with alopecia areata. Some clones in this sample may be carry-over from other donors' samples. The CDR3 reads CASSEGTASYEQYF. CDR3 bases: TGTGCCAGCAGTGAGGGGACAGCCAGCTACGAGCAGTACTTC.